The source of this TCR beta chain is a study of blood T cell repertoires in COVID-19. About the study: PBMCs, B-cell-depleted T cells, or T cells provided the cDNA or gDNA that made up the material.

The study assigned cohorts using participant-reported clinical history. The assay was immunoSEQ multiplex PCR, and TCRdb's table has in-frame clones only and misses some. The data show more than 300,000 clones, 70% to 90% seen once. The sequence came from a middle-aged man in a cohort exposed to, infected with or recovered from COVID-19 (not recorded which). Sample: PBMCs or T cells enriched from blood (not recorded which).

The chain's CDR3 is CASSLREPNTEAFF. The CDR3 DNA reads as TGTGCCAGCAGTCTCAGGGAACCAAACACTGAAGCTTTCTTT. This chain links TRBV28 with TRBJ1-1, with D perhaps matching TRBD1 (5 bases). The CDR3 length is 14 residues. Germline loops: CDR1 MDHEN, CDR2 SYDVKM. Trimming pared 5 bases from V and 2 bases from J, leaving 12 bases between.